This paragraph reports one TCR beta chain. The junction had 6 bases not matched to a gene; V was cut back by 5 bases and J by 3 bases. The CDR3 length is 14 residues. Per the germline V gene, CDR1 is MGHRA and CDR2 is YSYEKL. This entry belongs to a study of CD8+ T cells in alopecia areata. Sequencing templates came from extracted RNA that was reverse transcribed into cDNA. Generated by immunoSEQ multiplex PCR, the TCRdb table keeps only in-frame clones and is missing some. This table has roughly 250,000 clones, under 70% appearing once. The rearrangement joins TRBV4-1 to TRBJ1-2; 7 positions agree with TRBD1. This clonotype was sampled from a human donor with alopecia areata. The sequences come from CD4+ T cells sorted from blood, collected at week 0. The CDR3 is CASSSQGGDYGYTF. CDR3 bases: TGCGCCAGCAGCTCCCAGGGGGGGGACTATGGCTACACCTTC.